This T cell receptor beta chain is drawn from a study of immune heterogeneity within non-small cell lung tumors. TCR beta CDR3 was amplified by multiplex PCR, first round around 10 cycles, 32 V and 13 J primers. TCRdb recomputed calls from the multiplex PCR reads with MiXCR, one row per CDR3 protein. Of around 4,200 distinct CDR3 sequences in the sample, around 24% were seen once. Germline CDR1 reads LNHDA; CDR2 reads SQIVND (reference sequence). CDR3 length: 15 residues. The V segment lost 4 bases and the J segment 9 bases; nucleotides outside the gene matches: 13. Bulk tumor genomic DNA served as template, at approximately 580 ng per sample. Each primary tumor yielded several biopsies, collected far apart from one another at surgery. Samples came from untreated patients having curative surgery for newly diagnosed non-small cell lung cancer. It was newly diagnosed non-small cell lung cancer patients having surgery with curative intent who served as donors.

About this clonotype: As yet, its antigen is unknown.

Findings and caveats of the study: Recurrence of identical dominant CDR3 beta clonotypes was observed across intrapatient tumor sites, concomitant with site-unique high-frequency clones.

V usage is TRBV19 and J usage is TRBJ1-2, with TRBD1 identical over 8 bases. The sequenced sample consisted of lung tumor tissue. This receptor was obtained from a man aged 50-60 years with non-small cell lung cancer. The CDR3, as DNA: TGTGCCAGTAGTACGTCTGGACAGGGTGGTGCTCGCTACACCTTC. It specifies CASSTSGQGGARYTF.